Each of the 30 T cell receptor beta chains below was sequenced from the same sample in a study of blood T cells in healthy people across ages. A second 7 to 11 cycle PCR used barcoded and J-beta primers. In TCRdb, the 5' RACE reads were re-called with MiXCR into one record per CDR3 protein. The repertoire includes some 1.5 million distinct CDR3 sequences, 42% of them detected once, and about 4% sits in the top ten. The sequenced material came from blood. The source of these receptors is a woman aged 18-29 years in good health.

The rearrangement links TRBV27 to TRBJ1-2; D remains unclear. V was shortened by 3 bases and J by 4 bases, with 12 bases between the two germline ends. Germline assignment: CDR1 MNHEY and CDR2 SMNVEV (reference sequence). The CDR3 runs to 14 residues. CDR3 sequence reads: CASSFLDGSYGYTF. DNA of the CDR3: TGTGCCAGCAGTTTCCTGGACGGCAGCTATGGCTACACCTTC.

The chain carries TRBV15 and TRBJ2-5; no clear D. Trimming stripped 1 base from V and 1 base from J, with 10 bases between. CDR3 length: 15 amino acids. Germline V CDR1 and CDR2: LNHNV, YYDKDF (reference sequence). CDR3 in DNA: TGTGCCACCAGCAGAGGAATGAGCACCCAAGAGACCCAGTACTTC. It yields the protein CATSRGMSTQETQYF.

This clonotype was counted between two and nine times. This chain uses TRBV4-1 with TRBJ2-1; maybe TRBD1 (7 bases). Trimming took off 1 base at V and 6 bases at J, with 10 bases between the two ends. There are 14 residues in the CDR3. Germline CDR1 reads MGHRA; CDR2 reads YSYEKL. CDR3 region: CASSQVRGVNEQFF. CDR3 in DNA: TGCGCCAGCAGCCAAGTCAGGGGGGTCAATGAGCAGTTCTTC.

This clonotype has only a few counts. This rearrangement joins TRBV15 to TRBJ2-5, with D unclear. The J call is uncertain, as TRBJ2-7 better fits the DNA end. Germline values: CDR1 LNHNV, CDR2 YYDKDF (reference sequence). This CDR3 contains 13 residues. The CDR3 DNA sequence: TGTGCCACCAGCAAGGACCGGTCCTACGAGCAGTACTTC. Translating gives CATSKDRSYEQYF.

The V call is TRBV5-1, the J call TRBJ2-5, with a possible D match to TRBD1 (6 bases). Germline V lookup: CDR1 SGHRS, CDR2 YFSETQ. The CDR3 sequence is 14 residues long. Trimming left V 0 bases short and J 11 bases short, with 17 bases between. DNA for the CDR3: TGCGCCAGCAGCTTGGGGGACATATACGATGAGCAGTACTTC. Protein sequence: CASSLGDIYDEQYF.

Points on this clonotype: One base away lies a much larger clone, so this may be a sequencing read error. This chain joins TRBV4-3 and TRBJ2-5; the D gene is possibly TRBD1 (5 bases). The germline V gene encodes CDR1 LGHNA and CDR2 YSLEER. Deletions cut 0 bases from V and 4 bases from J, with 24 bases between. This CDR3 has 19 residues. Written as DNA, the CDR3 is TGCGCCAGCAGCCAAGATATAAAGGGGCGAAGGTCCGACTCAGAGACCCAGTACTTC. As protein: CASSQDIKGRRSDSETQYF.

This clonotype was picked up a small number of times. The gene calls are TRBV20-1 and TRBJ2-1; 10 bases fit TRBD2. The germline CDR1 and CDR2 sequences are DFQATT and SNEGSKA (reference sequence). After removal of 5 bases from V and 7 bases from J, the junction contained 11 bases not matched to a gene. CDR3 length: 15 amino acids. CDR3 sequence reads: CSARSGRTLMNEQFF. CDR3 nucleotides: TGCAGTGCTCGTAGCGGGAGGACCCTGATGAATGAGCAGTTCTTC.

The chain links TRBV5-1 to TRBJ2-3; D call uncertain. Trimming left V 0 bases short and J 4 bases short, with 9 bases between. In germline, CDR1 is SGHRS, CDR2 YFSETQ. The CDR3 loop spans 14 amino acids. The CDR3 loop reads CASSLAGFPDTQYF. The CDR3 bases are TGCGCCAGCAGCTTGGCTGGTTTTCCAGATACGCAGTATTTT.

Comment on this clonotype: Mismatch with germline at one junction end may stem from a read error. V gene TRBV7-9 combines with J gene TRBJ2-1; 11 positions agree with TRBD2. The CDR3 length is 15 residues. Germline assignment: CDR1 SEHNR and CDR2 FQNEAQ (reference sequence). CDR3 nucleotides: TGTGCCAGCAGAACCACTAGCGGGAGTGGCAATGGGCAGTTCTTC. It specifies CASRTTSGSGNGQFF.

The V call is TRBV4-3, the J call TRBJ1-3, with a possible D match to TRBD1 (6 bases). The CDR3 loop spans 15 amino acids. Per the germline V gene, CDR1 is LGHNA and CDR2 is YSLEER. V was cut by 0 bases and J by 1 base, with 7 bases left in between. The CDR3 loop reads CASSQEGQSGNTIYF. The CDR3, as DNA: TGCGCCAGCAGCCAAGAAGGACAGTCTGGAAACACCATATATTTT.

This clonotype showed up just a few times. V is TRBV20-1 and J is TRBJ2-3, with TRBD1 matching over 10 bases. This CDR3 has 14 amino acids. Trimming removed 6 bases from V and 4 bases from J; junction bases left unmatched: 7. CDR1 is DFQATT, CDR2 SNEGSKA, per germline (reference sequence). The CDR3 sequence is CSASGTGAPDTQYF. CDR3 coding DNA: TGCAGTGCCTCCGGGACAGGGGCCCCAGATACGCAGTATTTT.

V is TRBV4-3 and J is TRBJ2-7; TRBD1 aligns across 9 bases. This CDR3 contains 15 residues. Trimming removed 1 base from V and 6 bases from J; junction bases left unmatched: 7. Germline loops: CDR1 LGHNA, CDR2 YSLEER. CDR3 DNA: TGCGCCAGCAGCCAAGGGGGGGACAGGGTCGGCGAGCAGTACTTC. Protein: CASSQGGDRVGEQYF.

The chain is built from TRBV20-1 and TRBJ2-2, with TRBD1 as a possible D gene (7 bases). CDR1 is DFQATT, CDR2 SNEGSKA, per germline (reference sequence). The CDR3 consists of 17 residues. V lost 0 bases and J 2 bases, leaving 16 bases between the germline ends. The CDR3 DNA sequence: TGCAGTGCTAGAGATGTAGGCCAGGGGGGAAACACCGGGGAGCTGTTTTTT. Amino acid sequence: CSARDVGQGGNTGELFF.

The chain recombines TRBV20-1 with TRBJ1-1; D possibly corresponds to TRBD1 (6 bases). The germline CDR1 and CDR2 sequences are DFQATT and SNEGSKA (reference sequence). The CDR3 extends over 14 amino acids. V was shortened by 0 bases and J by 6 bases, with 14 bases between the two germline ends. CDR3 region: CSARDRTGRPEAFF. CDR3 bases: TGCAGTGCTAGAGATCGAACAGGGAGGCCTGAAGCTTTCTTT.

The chain carries TRBV7-9 and TRBJ2-7; 11 nucleotides align to TRBD1. The CDR3 loop spans 14 amino acids. V shed 7 bases and J 5 bases; nucleotides not matched to a gene: 7. CDR1 SEHNR and CDR2 FQNEAQ come from the germline V gene (reference sequence). CDR3 in DNA: TGTGCCAGCACTTCCGGGACAGGGGGTAACGAGCAGTACTTC. This translates into CASTSGTGGNEQYF.

The rearrangement uses TRBV4-1 and TRBJ2-5; 10 bases line up with TRBD2. With 6 bases clipped from V and 0 bases from J, the junction kept 4 bases outside the gene matches. CDR3 length: 15 residues. Germline V gene sequence: CDR1 MGHRA, CDR2 YSYEKL. Here the CDR3 reads CASSKTSGDQETQYF. CDR3 nucleotides: TGCGCCAGCAGTAAAACTAGCGGGGACCAAGAGACCCAGTACTTC.

CDR3: CASSGWAIGANVLTF. The DNA of the CDR3 is TGTGCCAGCAGCGGGTGGGCGATTGGGGCCAACGTCCTGACTTTC. The chain carries TRBV7-2 and TRBJ2-6, with D unclear. This CDR3 contains 15 residues. V dropped 5 bases and J dropped 3 bases, with 11 bases sitting between them. Germline CDR1 and CDR2: SGHTA and FQGNSA.

This clonotype has a handful of counts. The rearrangement joins TRBV27 to TRBJ2-1; TRBD2 is a possible D gene (6 bases). V was clipped by 4 bases and J by 3 bases, with 13 bases between them. CDR3 length: 15 amino acids. The germline CDR1 and CDR2 sequences are MNHEY and SMNVEV (reference sequence). The DNA for the CDR3 is TGTGCCAGCAGTTCAATCGGGGGAGACTACAATGAGCAGTTCTTC. This encodes CASSSIGGDYNEQFF.

The chain combines TRBV20-1 with TRBJ2-4; unclear D gene. The CDR3 length is 11 residues. Trimming removed 6 bases from V and 8 bases from J, with 11 bases in between. Germline CDR1 is DFQATT and CDR2 is SNEGSKA (reference sequence). The CDR3 spells CSAVDLDIQYF. The CDR3 nucleotides read TGCAGTGCCGTGGATTTGGACATTCAGTACTTC.

In its sample, this clonotype was seen a few times. J is TRBJ2-1 and V is TRBV24-1; 12 bases match TRBD1. Germline CDR1 is KGHDR and CDR2 is SFDVKD. The CDR3 covers 15 residues. Unmatched junction bases numbered 5, after V lost 4 bases and J lost 8 bases. The CDR3 DNA is TGTGCCACCAGTGACCCGGGACAGGGGGCCTATGAGCAGTTCTTC. This sequence encodes CATSDPGQGAYEQFF.

This clonotype was counted between two and nine times. V usage is TRBV6-1 and J usage is TRBJ2-7; the D gene is possibly TRBD1 (5 bases). The germline V gene has CDR1 MNHNS and CDR2 SASEGT. V was clipped by 1 base and J by 4 bases, with 8 bases between them. The CDR3 totals 13 residues. CDR3 bases: TGTGCCAGCAGTGAAGGGACAATGTACGAGCAGTACTTC. This gives the protein CASSEGTMYEQYF.

The CDR3 DNA is TGCGCCAGCAGCTTGAGGGGTGTTAGCACAGATACGCAGTATTTT. It codes for CASSLRGVSTDTQYF. The chain has TRBV5-1 and TRBJ2-3, with D possibly matching TRBD1 (5 bases). The CDR3 totals 15 residues. Trimming removed 1 base at V and 0 bases at J, with 9 bases between. Germline-derived CDR1 and CDR2 are SGHRS and YFSETQ. Full variable domain (remainder filled in from reference TRBV5-1 and TRBJ2-3): KAGVTQTPRYLIKTRGQQVTLSCSPISGHRSVSWYQQTPGQGLQFLFEYFSETQRNKGNFPGRFSGRQFSNSRSEMNVSTLELGDSALYLCASSLRGVSTDTQYFGPGTRLTVL.

The chain carries TRBV7-2 and TRBJ1-1; D possibly corresponds to TRBD1 (6 bases). Per the germline V gene, CDR1 is SGHTA and CDR2 is FQGNSA. Trimming left V 0 bases short and J 1 base short, with 9 bases between. This CDR3 is built from 15 residues. This CDR3 is CASSLASGQNTEAFF. The CDR3 DNA reads as TGTGCCAGCAGCTTAGCATCGGGACAGAACACTGAAGCTTTCTTT.

The gene calls are TRBV5-1 and TRBJ1-4; 7 bases line up with TRBD1. V trimming: 0 bases; J trimming: 5 bases; junction bases outside the gene matches: 4. This CDR3 has 15 residues. CDR1 is SGHRS and CDR2 is YFSETQ in the germline V gene. CDR3 amino acids: CASSLGTGKNEKLFF. The CDR3 bases are TGCGCCAGCAGCTTGGGGACAGGAAAGAATGAAAAACTGTTTTTT.

This clonotype was detected many times. This rearrangement joins TRBV6-1 to TRBJ1-1, with 7 bases that match TRBD1. Germline V gives CDR1 MNHNS, CDR2 SASEGT. This CDR3 spans 17 amino acids. V was clipped by 3 bases and J by 5 bases; unmatched bases: 15. CDR3 residues: CASSDWKGAKFGTEAFF. As DNA, the CDR3 is TGTGCCAGCAGTGATTGGAAGGGGGCTAAATTTGGGACTGAAGCTTTCTTT.

The CDR3 region has the DNA TGTGCCAGCAGTTACCTCAGGGGCGGGACTGGGGCCAACGTCCTGACTTTC. This sequence encodes CASSYLRGGTGANVLTF. This sequence joins TRBV6-2 or TRBV6-3 and TRBJ2-6, with D perhaps TRBD1 or TRBD2 (6 bases each). The CDR3 is 17 residues long. V was pared by 2 bases and J by 2 bases, with 13 bases between. Germline assignment: CDR1 MNHEY and CDR2 SVGEGT.

This rearrangement joins TRBV5-6 to TRBJ1-4, with D perhaps TRBD1 (5 bases). In germline, CDR1 is SGHDT, CDR2 YYEEEE. This CDR3 is built from 16 residues. The V end was cut by 2 bases, the J end by 8 bases, with 19 bases between. The CDR3 loop is CASSFRQGRTKEKLFF. CDR3 bases: TGTGCCAGCAGCTTTCGGCAGGGAAGGACAAAAGAAAAACTGTTTTTT.

V usage is TRBV24-1 and J usage is TRBJ1-5, with D possibly being TRBD1 (5 bases). V was pared by 3 bases and J by 9 bases, with 5 bases between. CDR3 size: 11 residues. Germline loops: CDR1 KGHDR, CDR2 SFDVKD. This CDR3 is CATSDGGPQHF. The DNA for the CDR3 is TGTGCCACCAGTGATGGGGGGCCCCAGCATTTT.

This chain uses TRBV7-9 with TRBJ2-4; perhaps TRBD2 as D (5 bases). The J call is in doubt because the DNA end fits TRBJ2-7 better. CDR3 length: 12 residues. CDR1 is SEHNR and CDR2 is FQNEAQ in the germline V gene (reference sequence). The CDR3 bases are TGTGCCAGTCGGAGGTGGAATTACGAGCAGTACTTC. This sequence encodes CASRRWNYEQYF.

The chain combines TRBV28 with TRBJ2-5; the match to TRBD1 covers 8 bases. Trimming took 5 bases from V and 2 from J; bases not matched to a gene: 7. This CDR3 has 15 amino acids. Germline lookup yields CDR1 MDHEN and CDR2 SYDVKM. The CDR3 DNA follows: TGTGCCAGCAGTCTCCGGGACAGGAATCAAGAGACCCAGTACTTC. Amino acid sequence: CASSLRDRNQETQYF.